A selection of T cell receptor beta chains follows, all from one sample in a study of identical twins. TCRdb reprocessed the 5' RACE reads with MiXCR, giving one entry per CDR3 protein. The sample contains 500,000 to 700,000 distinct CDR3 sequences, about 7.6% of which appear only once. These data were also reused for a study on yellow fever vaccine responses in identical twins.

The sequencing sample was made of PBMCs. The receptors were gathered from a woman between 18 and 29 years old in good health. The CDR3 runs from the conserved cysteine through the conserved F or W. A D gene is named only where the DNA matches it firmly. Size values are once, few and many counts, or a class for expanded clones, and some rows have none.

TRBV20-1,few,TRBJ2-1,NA,TGCAGTGCTAGAGATAAGGATAGCCGGAATGAGCAGTTCTTC,CSARDKDSRNEQFF
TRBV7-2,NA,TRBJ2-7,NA,TGTGCCAGCAGCTTAGATGTGACTAGTGCTACCTACGAGCAGTACTTC,CASSLDVTSATYEQYF
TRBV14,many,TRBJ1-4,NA,TGTGCCAGCAGCCAATCTCTCAATGGCGAAAAACTGTTTTTT,CASSQSLNGEKLFF
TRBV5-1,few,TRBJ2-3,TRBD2,TGCGCCAGCAGCCAGGAGCGGGAGCGTACAGATACGCAGTATTTT,CASSQERERTDTQYF
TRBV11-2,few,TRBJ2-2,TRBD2,TGTGCCAGCAGCCTCAGACTAGCGGGGGGCGAGGAGCTGTTTTTT,CASSLRLAGGEELFF
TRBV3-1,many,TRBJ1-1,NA,TGTGCCAGCAGCCGGGCGGCTGAAGCTTTCTTT,CASSRAAEAFF
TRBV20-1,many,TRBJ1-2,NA,TGCAGTGCTAGAGATCGGGGCTACACCTTC,CSARDRGYTF
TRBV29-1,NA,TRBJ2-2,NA,TGCAGCGCGATAAATGGGGCGTTGAACACCGGGGAGCTGTTTTTT,CSAINGALNTGELFF
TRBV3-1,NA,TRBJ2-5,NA,TGTGCCAGCAGCCCGACCGGGACTTTTCAAGAGACCCAGTACTTC,CASSPTGTFQETQYF
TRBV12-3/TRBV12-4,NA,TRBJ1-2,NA,TGTGCCAGCAGTCCTAGGATTCAAAAAAGAATGGGCTACACCTTC,CASSPRIQKRMGYTF
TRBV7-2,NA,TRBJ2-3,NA,TGTGCCAGCAGCTTAGGAGAAGGGGTCACAGATACGCAGTATTTT,CASSLGEGVTDTQYF
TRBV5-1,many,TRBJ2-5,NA,TGCGCCAGCAGCTTGAACACCGGGCCCAAAGAGACCCAGTACTTC,CASSLNTGPKETQYF
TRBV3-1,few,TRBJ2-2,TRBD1,TGTGCCAGCAGCCACAGGGGGCGGATCGGGGAGCTGTTTTTT,CASSHRGRIGELFF
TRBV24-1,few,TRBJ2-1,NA,TGTGCCACCAGTGATTCCGGGACCTTGAATGAGCAGTTCTTC,CATSDSGTLNEQFF
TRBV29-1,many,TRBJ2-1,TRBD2,TGCAGCGTGACTAGCGGGGTATACAATGAGCAGTTCTTC,CSVTSGVYNEQFF
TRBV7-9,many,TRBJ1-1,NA,TGTGCCAGCAGCTTATCAGGGAACACTGAAGCTTTCTTT,CASSLSGNTEAFF
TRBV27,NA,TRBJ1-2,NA,TGTGCCAGCAAGTATCTCGGCCAGGGGAACTATGGCTACACCTTC,CASKYLGQGNYGYTF
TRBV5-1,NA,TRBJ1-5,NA,TGCGCCAGCAGCTTGGTAGGAGAGGGGGGTCAGCCCCAGCATTTT,CASSLVGEGGQPQHF
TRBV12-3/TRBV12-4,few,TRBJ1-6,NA,TGTGCCAGCAGTTTATATCTTAATTCACCCCTCCACTTT,CASSLYLNSPLHF
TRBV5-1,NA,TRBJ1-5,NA,TGCGCCAGCAGCCGACACCTGGGGCGCGTTCAGCCCCAGCATTTT,CASSRHLGRVQPQHF
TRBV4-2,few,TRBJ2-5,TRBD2,TGTGCCAGCAGCCAACTTAGCGGGACGGGTTTCAGTATAGAGACCCAGTACTTC,CASSQLSGTGFSIETQYF
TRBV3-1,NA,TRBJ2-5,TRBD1,TGTGCCAGCAGCCAATCGGACAGGAAAGAGACCCAGTACTTC,CASSQSDRKETQYF
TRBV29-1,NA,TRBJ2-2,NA,TGCAGCGTCTTCGTAGCCGGCGGGGAGCTGTTTTTT,CSVFVAGGELFF
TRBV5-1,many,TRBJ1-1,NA,TGCGCCAGCAGCTTGGGGTACACGAACACTGAAGCTTTCTTT,CASSLGYTNTEAFF
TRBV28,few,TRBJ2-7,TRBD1,TGTGCCAGCAGTTTGGGACAGCTAGAGCAGTACTTC,CASSLGQLEQYF
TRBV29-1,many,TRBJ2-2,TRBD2,TGCAGCGTTGAGACCGGCCAGCGGGAGTACGCCGGGGAGCTGTTTTTT,CSVETGQREYAGELFF
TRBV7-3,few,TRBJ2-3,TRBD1,TGTGCCAGCAGCTCAGGGGGATTAGGGTCAGATACGCAGTATTTT,CASSSGGLGSDTQYF
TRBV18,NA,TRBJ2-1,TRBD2,TGTGCCAGCTCACCAATACTAGCGGGAGGGTACAATGAGCAGTTCTTC,CASSPILAGGYNEQFF
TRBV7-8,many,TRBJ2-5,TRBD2,TGTGCCAGCAGGCTTCTTACCGGGACTACCCAAGAGACCCAGTACTTC,CASRLLTGTTQETQYF
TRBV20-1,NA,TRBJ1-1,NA,TGCAGTGCTAGAGACCAGGGTATGAACACTGAAGCTTTCTTT,CSARDQGMNTEAFF
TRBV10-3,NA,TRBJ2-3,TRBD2,TGTGCCATCACCGACGGGCGGGAGAGCACAGATACGCAGTATTTT,CAITDGRESTDTQYF
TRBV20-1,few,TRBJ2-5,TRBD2,TGCAGTGCTAGAGGGCGGGAGGGAAAAGAGACCCAGTACTTC,CSARGREGKETQYF
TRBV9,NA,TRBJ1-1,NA,TGTGCCAGCAGCCCGCTTGGGGGGGGCAGCCCTGCAAATGAAGCTTTCTTT,CASSPLGGGSPANEAFF
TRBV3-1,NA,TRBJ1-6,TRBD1,TGTGCCAGCAGCCACGGACAGGGAAATTCACCCCTCCACTTT,CASSHGQGNSPLHF
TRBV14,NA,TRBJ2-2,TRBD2,TGTGCCAGCAGCCAAGATACATCGACTAGCAGGAACACCGGGGAGCTGTTTTTT,CASSQDTSTSRNTGELFF
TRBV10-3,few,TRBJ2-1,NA,TGTGCCATCAGTGTGACTGACAGAAACAATGAGCAGTTCTTC,CAISVTDRNNEQFF
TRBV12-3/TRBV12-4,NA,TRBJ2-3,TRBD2,TGTGCCAGCAGTCCCGGGACTAGCGGGGGGAACCCTACAGATACGCAGTATTTT,CASSPGTSGGNPTDTQYF
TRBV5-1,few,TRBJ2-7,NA,TGCGCCAGCAGCATCGAGACTGTCCTCTACGAGCAGTACTTC,CASSIETVLYEQYF
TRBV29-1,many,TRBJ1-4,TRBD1,TGCAGCGCCAACCGGGACAGGGGGGAAAAACTGTTTTTT,CSANRDRGEKLFF
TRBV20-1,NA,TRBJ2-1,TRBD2,TGCAGTGCTCACCCACCGGGACTAGCGGGGAACAATGAGCAGTTCTTC,CSAHPPGLAGNNEQFF
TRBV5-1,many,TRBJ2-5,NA,TGCGCCAGCAGCTTGGATGCGGGGGCACAAGAGACCCAGTACTTC,CASSLDAGAQETQYF
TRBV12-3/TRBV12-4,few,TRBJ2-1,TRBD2,TGTGCCAGCAGTTTGGAGAGCGGGGAGCCTTACAATGAGCAGTTCTTC,CASSLESGEPYNEQFF
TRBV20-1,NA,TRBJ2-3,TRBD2,TGCTGTGCTAGAGCTCCCGGGACTAGCGGGGCGGGCACGCAGTATTTT,CCARAPGTSGAGTQYF
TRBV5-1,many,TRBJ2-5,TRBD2,TGCGCCAGCAGCTTGGGACTAGCGGGGTTAAAAGAGACCCAGTACTTC,CASSLGLAGLKETQYF
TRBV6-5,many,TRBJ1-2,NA,TGTGCCAGCAGTTATTCAGGAATGGGATATATAACCGGCTACACCTTC,CASSYSGMGYITGYTF
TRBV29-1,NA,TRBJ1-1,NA,TGCAGCGTGACCCCTTACAATCTGAACACTGAAGCTTTCTTT,CSVTPYNLNTEAFF
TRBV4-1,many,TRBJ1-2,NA,TGCGCCAGCAGCCAAGGGTTAAAGTCCCTGGCTACAGACCGGAACTATGGCTACACCTTC,CASSQGLKSLATDRNYGYTF
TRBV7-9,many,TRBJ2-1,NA,TGTGCCAGCAGCCAAGGCCGCAATGAGCAGTTCTTC,CASSQGRNEQFF
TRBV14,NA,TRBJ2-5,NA,TGTGCCAGCAGCCAAGAGGGGGCCTGGGACTACCAAGAGACCCAGTACTTC,CASSQEGAWDYQETQYF
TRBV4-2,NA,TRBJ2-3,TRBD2,TGTGCCAGCAGCCAAGGCGGGAGGGCCCACACATCGGATACGCAGTATTTT,CASSQGGRAHTSDTQYF
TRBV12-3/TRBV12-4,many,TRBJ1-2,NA,TGTGCCAGCAGTTCGACCCAGGGATATGGCTACACCTTC,CASSSTQGYGYTF
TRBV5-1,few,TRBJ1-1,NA,TGCGCCAGCAAACTAACCGAGAGCACTGAAGCTTTCTTT,CASKLTESTEAFF
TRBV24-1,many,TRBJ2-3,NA,TGTGCCACCAGTGACCTAATTGGGGGGACGCAGTATTTT,CATSDLIGGTQYF